This passage covers 10 T cell receptor beta chains from one sample sequenced in a study of response to subunit inactivated influenza vaccine. MiXCR, applied by TCRdb to the RT-PCR reads, yields one record per CDR3 protein. The sample holds hundreds of thousands of distinct CDR3 sequences, less than 8% seen once. The sample was PBMCs from blood, taken 23 months after vaccination. The source is a man between 50 and 70 years old who received an inactivated influenza vaccine.

V and J are TRBV6-2 or TRBV6-3 and TRBJ2-7; D perhaps matches TRBD2 (6 bases). The germline gives CDR1 MNHEY, CDR2 SVGEGT. This CDR3 region has 14 residues. Between the trimmed V and J ends, which lost 2 bases and 3 bases, there was a span of 11 bases. The CDR3: CASSYQGLHYEQYF. CDR3 coding DNA: TGTGCCAGCAGTTACCAGGGACTCCACTACGAGCAGTACTTC.

The chain combines TRBV18 with TRBJ1-5; D not resolved. Trimming cost V 2 bases and J 2 bases, with 7 bases left between them. Germline V lookup: CDR1 KGHSH, CDR2 LQKENI. This CDR3 comprises 14 residues. CDR3 in amino acids: CASSPTRGNQPQHF. CDR3 sequence (DNA): TGTGCCAGCTCACCAACCCGGGGCAATCAGCCCCAGCATTTT.

This clonotype was detected many times. The chain couples TRBV5-6 to TRBJ2-6, with 10 bases that match TRBD1. CDR3 length equals 18 residues. J was trimmed by 2 bases and V by 4 bases; bases with no gene match: 9. Germline V gene lookup returns CDR1 SGHDT and CDR2 YYEEEE. The CDR3 reads CASSQPGQGIPGANVLTF. The CDR3 coding sequence is TGTGCCAGCAGCCAGCCGGGACAGGGGATTCCTGGGGCCAACGTCCTGACTTTC.

The chain uses TRBV6-1 and TRBJ2-5; no clear D. V lost 4 bases and J 0 bases, leaving 9 bases between the germline ends. In germline, CDR1 is MNHNS, CDR2 SASEGT. The length of the CDR3 is 14 residues. The CDR3 DNA follows: TGTGCCAGCAGTGGCGGTTGGTACCAAGAGACCCAGTACTTC. Protein: CASSGGWYQETQYF.

This clonotype came up many times. This rearrangement joins TRBV12-3 or TRBV12-4 to TRBJ1-5, with D maybe TRBD1 (5 bases). Trimming left V 4 bases short and J 1 base short, with 11 bases between. This CDR3 region has 15 residues. The CDR3 reads CASSSQGVSNQPQHF. The DNA of the CDR3 is TGTGCCAGCAGTTCCCAGGGTGTGAGCAATCAGCCCCAGCATTTT.

This clonotype was found a few times. This CDR3 reads CATSDIGPLEQFF. The CDR3 DNA reads TGTGCCACCAGTGATATCGGGCCGCTTGAGCAGTTCTTC. V gene TRBV24-1 combines with J gene TRBJ2-1, with D unresolved. V gave up 3 bases and J gave up 9 bases, with 11 bases separating them. The CDR3 extends over 13 amino acids. CDR1 KGHDR and CDR2 SFDVKD come from the germline V gene.

The chain carries TRBV20-1 and TRBJ2-3; 9 positions agree with TRBD1. The ends lost 3 bases at V and 2 bases at J; junction bases unmatched: 6. Germline V gene lookup returns CDR1 DFQATT and CDR2 SNEGSKA (reference sequence). The CDR3 spans 15 residues. The CDR3 DNA sequence: TGCAGTGCTAGTCCCGACAGGGGGTTCACAGATACGCAGTATTTT. Its translation is CSASPDRGFTDTQYF.

In this sample, this clonotype turned up many times. The chain is built from TRBV12-3 or TRBV12-4 and TRBJ1-5; no reliable D call. The V and J ends lost 3 bases and 7 bases respectively, with 13 bases between them. This CDR3 contains 14 residues. The CDR3 loop is CASSLAGPRQPQHF. In nucleotides, the CDR3 is TGTGCCAGCAGTTTGGCTGGGCCGCGGCAGCCCCAGCATTTT.

The genes are TRBV20-1 and TRBJ1-1, with D hard to call. This CDR3 spans 13 amino acids. V gave up 2 bases and J gave up 2 bases, with 9 bases separating them. Germline CDR1 and CDR2: DFQATT and SNEGSKA (reference sequence). The DNA of the CDR3 is TGCAGTGCTAGACTCGGCAGAAACACTGAAGCTTTCTTT. Amino acids: CSARLGRNTEAFF.

V usage is TRBV4-3 and J usage is TRBJ2-7; D unresolved. V was cut by 0 bases and J by 2 bases, with 11 bases left in between. Germline CDR1 is LGHNA and CDR2 is YSLEER. The CDR3 length is 15 residues. The CDR3 loop reads CASSQDNAGTYEQYF. As DNA, the CDR3 is TGCGCCAGCAGCCAAGATAACGCAGGCACCTACGAGCAGTACTTC.